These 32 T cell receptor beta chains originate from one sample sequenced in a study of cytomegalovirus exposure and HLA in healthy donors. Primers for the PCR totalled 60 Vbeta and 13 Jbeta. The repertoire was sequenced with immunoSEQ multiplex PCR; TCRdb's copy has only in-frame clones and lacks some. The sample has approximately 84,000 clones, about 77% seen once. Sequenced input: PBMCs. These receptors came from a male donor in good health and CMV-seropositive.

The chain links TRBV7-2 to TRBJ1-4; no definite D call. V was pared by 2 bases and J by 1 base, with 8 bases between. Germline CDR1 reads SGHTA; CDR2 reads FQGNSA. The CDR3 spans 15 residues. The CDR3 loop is CASSLLTGTNEKLFF. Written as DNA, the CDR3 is TGTGCCAGCAGCTTACTGACGGGAACTAATGAAAAACTGTTTTTT.

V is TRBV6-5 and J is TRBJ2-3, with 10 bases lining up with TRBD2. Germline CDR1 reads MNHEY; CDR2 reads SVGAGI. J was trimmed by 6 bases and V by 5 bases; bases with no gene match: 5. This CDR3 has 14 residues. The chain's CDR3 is CASSRTSGRDTQYF. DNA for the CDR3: TGTGCCAGCAGTCGGACTAGCGGTAGGGATACGCAGTATTTT.

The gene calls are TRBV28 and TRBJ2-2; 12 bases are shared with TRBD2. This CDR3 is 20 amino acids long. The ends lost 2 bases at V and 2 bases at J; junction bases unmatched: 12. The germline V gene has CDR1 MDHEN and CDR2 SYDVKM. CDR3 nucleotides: TGTGCCAGCAGTTTACCCAGTCGACGGACTAGCGGGATTAACACCGGGGAGCTGTTTTTT. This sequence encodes CASSLPSRRTSGINTGELFF.

The CDR3 loop is CATKDGEAGELFF. The CDR3 DNA reads TGTGCCACCAAAGACGGAGAAGCCGGGGAGCTGTTTTTT. This chain links TRBV15 with TRBJ2-2, with D unclear. Germline values: CDR1 LNHNV, CDR2 YYDKDF (reference sequence). Trimming cost V 7 bases and J 6 bases, with 12 bases left between them. The CDR3 extends over 13 amino acids.

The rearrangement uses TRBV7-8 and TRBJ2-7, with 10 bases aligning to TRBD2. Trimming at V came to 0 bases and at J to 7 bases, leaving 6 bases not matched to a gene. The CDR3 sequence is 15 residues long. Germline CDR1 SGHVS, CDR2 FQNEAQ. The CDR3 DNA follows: TGTGCCAGCAGCTTAGCTCTAGCGGGAGTGGGGGAGCAGTACTTC. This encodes CASSLALAGVGEQYF.

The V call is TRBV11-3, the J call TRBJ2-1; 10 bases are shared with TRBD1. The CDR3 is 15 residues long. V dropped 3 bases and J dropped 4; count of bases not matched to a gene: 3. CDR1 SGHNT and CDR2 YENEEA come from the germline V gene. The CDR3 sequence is CASSFRTGGYNEQFF. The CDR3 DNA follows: TGTGCCAGCAGCTTCCGGACAGGGGGTTACAATGAGCAGTTCTTC. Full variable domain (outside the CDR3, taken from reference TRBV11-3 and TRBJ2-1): EAGVVQSPRYKIIEKKQPVAFWCNPISGHNTLYWYLQNLGQGPELLIRYENEEAVDDSQLPKDRFSAERLKGVDSTLKIQPAELGDSAVYLCASSFRTGGYNEQFFGPGTRLTVL.

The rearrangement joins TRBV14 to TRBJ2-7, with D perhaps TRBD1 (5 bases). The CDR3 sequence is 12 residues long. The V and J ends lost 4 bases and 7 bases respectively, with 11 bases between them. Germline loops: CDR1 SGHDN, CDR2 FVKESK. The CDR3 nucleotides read TGTGCCAGCAGCCCGACAGTAAGGGAGCAGTACTTC. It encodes CASSPTVREQYF.

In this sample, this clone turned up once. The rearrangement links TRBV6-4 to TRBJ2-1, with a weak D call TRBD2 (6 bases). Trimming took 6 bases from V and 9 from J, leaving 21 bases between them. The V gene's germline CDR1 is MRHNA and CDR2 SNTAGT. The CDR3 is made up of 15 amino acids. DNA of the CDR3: TGTGCCAGCAGGACTCTCACCGGGAGCAGCTGTGAGCAGTTCTTC. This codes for CASRTLTGSSCEQFF.

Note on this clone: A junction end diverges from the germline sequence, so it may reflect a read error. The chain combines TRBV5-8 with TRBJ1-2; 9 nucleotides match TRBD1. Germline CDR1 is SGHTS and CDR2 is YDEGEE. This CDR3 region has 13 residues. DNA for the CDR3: TGTGCCAGCAGGAGGACAGGGGTTTATGACTACACCTTC. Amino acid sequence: CASRRTGVYDYTF.

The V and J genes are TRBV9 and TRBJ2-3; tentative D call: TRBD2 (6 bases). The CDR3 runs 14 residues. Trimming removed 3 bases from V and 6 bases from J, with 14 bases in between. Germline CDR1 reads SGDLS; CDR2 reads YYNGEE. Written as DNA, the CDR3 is TGTGCCAGCAGCGGCGGGACTCCCGCTGATACGCAGTATTTT. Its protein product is CASSGGTPADTQYF.

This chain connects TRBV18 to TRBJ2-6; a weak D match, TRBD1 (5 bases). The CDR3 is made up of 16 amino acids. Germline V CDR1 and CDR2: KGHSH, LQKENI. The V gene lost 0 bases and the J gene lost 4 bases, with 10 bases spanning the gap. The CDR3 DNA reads TGTGCCAGCTCACCACCGTCAGGGCTCGGGGCCAACGTCCTGACTTTC. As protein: CASSPPSGLGANVLTF.

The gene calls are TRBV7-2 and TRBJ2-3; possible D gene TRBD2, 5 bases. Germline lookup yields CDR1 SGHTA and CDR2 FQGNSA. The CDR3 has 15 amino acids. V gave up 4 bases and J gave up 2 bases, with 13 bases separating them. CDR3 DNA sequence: TGTGCCAGCAGCTCGAGGGCGATACACACAGATACGCAGTATTTT. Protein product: CASSSRAIHTDTQYF.

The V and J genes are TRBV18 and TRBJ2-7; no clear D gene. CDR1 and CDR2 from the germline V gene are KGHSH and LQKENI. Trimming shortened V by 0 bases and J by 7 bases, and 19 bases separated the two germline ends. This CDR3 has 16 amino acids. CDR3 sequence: CASSPPPGPAQSEQYF. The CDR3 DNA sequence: TGTGCCAGCTCACCACCTCCAGGCCCAGCACAGAGTGAGCAGTACTTC. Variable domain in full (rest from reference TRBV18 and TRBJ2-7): NAGVMQNPRHLVRRRGQEARLRCSPMKGHSHVYWYRQLPEEGLKFMVYLQKENIIDESGMPKERFSAEFPKEGPSILRIQQVVRGDSAAYFCASSPPPGPAQSEQYFGPGTRLTVT.

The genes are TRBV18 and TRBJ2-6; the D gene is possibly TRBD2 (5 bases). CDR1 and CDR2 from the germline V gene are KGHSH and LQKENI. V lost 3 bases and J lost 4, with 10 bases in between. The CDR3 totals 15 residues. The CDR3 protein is CASSPGVSGANVLTF. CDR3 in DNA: TGTGCCAGCTCACCGGGAGTTTCGGGGGCCAACGTCCTGACTTTC.

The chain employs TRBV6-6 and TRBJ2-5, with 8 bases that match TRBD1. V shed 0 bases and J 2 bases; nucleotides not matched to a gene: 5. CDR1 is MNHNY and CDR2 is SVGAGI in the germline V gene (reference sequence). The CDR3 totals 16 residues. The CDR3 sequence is CASSYSRTGMQETQYF. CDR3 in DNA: TGTGCCAGCAGTTACTCGAGGACAGGGATGCAAGAGACCCAGTACTTC.

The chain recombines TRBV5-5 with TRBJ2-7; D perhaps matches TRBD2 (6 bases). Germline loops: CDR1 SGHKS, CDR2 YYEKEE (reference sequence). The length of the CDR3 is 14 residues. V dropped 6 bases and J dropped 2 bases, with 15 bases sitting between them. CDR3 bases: TGTGCCAGCATCAGCTTACCGGGAGCCTACGAGCAGTACTTC. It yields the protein CASISLPGAYEQYF. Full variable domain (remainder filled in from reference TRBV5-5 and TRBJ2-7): DAGVTQSPTHLIKTRGQQVTLRCSPISGHKSVSWYQQVLGQGPQFIFQYYEKEERGRGNFPDRFSARQFPNYSSELNVNALLLGDSALYLCASISLPGAYEQYFGPGTRLTVT.

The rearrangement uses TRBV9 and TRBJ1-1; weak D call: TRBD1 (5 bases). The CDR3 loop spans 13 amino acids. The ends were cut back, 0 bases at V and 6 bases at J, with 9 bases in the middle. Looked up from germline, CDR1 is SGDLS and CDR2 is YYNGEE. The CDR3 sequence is CASSVGGAAEAFF. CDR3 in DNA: TGTGCCAGCAGCGTAGGCGGGGCAGCTGAAGCTTTCTTT. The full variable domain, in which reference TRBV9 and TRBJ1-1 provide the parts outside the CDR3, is DSGVTQTPKHLITATGQRVTLRCSPRSGDLSVYWYQQSLDQGLQFLIQYYNGEERAKGNILERFSAQQFPDLHSELNLSSLELGDSALYFCASSVGGAAEAFFGQGTRLTVV.

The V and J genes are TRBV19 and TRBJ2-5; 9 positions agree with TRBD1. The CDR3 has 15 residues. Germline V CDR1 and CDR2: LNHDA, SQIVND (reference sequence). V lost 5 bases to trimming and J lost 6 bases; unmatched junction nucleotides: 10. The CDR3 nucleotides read TGTGCCAGTAGTGTTCGACAGGGGGGGAGACAGACCCAGTACTTC. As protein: CASSVRQGGRQTQYF. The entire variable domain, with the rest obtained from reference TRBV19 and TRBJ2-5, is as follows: DGGITQSPKYLFRKEGQNVTLSCEQNLNHDAMYWYRQDPGQGLRLIYYSQIVNDFQKGDIAEGYSVSREKKESFPLTVTSAQKNPTAFYLCASSVRQGGRQTQYFGPGTRLLVL.

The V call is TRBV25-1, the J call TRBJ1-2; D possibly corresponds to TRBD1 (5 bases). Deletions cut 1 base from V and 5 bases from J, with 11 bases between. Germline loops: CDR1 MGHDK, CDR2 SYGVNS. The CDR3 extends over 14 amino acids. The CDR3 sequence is CASSESGKGYGYTF. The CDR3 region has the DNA TGTGCCAGCAGTGAATCAGGGAAGGGGTATGGCTACACCTTC.

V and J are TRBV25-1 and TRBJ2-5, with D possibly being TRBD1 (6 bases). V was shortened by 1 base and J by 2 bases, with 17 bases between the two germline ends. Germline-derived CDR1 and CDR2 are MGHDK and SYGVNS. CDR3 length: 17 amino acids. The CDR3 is CASSEFGPPQGQETQYF. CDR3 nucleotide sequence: TGTGCCAGCAGTGAATTTGGTCCTCCACAGGGTCAAGAGACCCAGTACTTC.

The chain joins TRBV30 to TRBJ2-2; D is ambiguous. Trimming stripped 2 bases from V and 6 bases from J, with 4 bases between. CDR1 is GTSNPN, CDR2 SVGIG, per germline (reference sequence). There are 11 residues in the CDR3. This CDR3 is CAWSSSGELFF. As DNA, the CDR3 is TGTGCCTGGAGTTCGTCCGGGGAGCTGTTTTTT.

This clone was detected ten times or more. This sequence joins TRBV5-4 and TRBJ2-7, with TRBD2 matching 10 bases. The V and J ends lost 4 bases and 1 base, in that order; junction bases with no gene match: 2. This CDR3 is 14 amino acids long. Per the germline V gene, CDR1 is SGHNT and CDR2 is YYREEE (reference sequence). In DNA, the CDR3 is TGTGCCAGCAGCCCACTAGCGGGGTCCTACGAGCAGTACTTC. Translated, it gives CASSPLAGSYEQYF.

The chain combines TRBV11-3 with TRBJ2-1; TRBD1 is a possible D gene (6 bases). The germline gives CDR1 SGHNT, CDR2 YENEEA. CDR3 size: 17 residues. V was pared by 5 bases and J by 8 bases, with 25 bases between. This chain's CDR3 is CASSTRWGRGEVDEQFF. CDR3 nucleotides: TGTGCCAGCAGCACCCGATGGGGGCGTGGGGAAGTGGATGAGCAGTTCTTC.

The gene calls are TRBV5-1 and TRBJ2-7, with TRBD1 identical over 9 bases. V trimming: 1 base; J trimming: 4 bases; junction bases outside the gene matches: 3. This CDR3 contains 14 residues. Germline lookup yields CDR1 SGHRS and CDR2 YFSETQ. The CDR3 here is CASSLTGGAYEQYF. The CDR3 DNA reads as TGCGCCAGCAGCTTGACAGGGGGCGCGTACGAGCAGTACTTC.

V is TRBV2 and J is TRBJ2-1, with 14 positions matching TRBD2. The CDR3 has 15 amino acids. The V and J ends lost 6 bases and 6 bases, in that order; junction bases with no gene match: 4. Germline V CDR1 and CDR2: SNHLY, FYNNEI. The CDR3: CASSLTSGRGNEQFF. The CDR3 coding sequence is TGTGCCAGCAGCCTGACTAGCGGGAGGGGCAATGAGCAGTTCTTC. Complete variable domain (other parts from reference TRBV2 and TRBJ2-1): EPEVTQTPSHQVTQMGQEVILRCVPISNHLYFYWYRQILGQKVEFLVSFYNNEISEKSEIFDDQFSVERPDGSNFTLKIRSTKLEDSAMYFCASSLTSGRGNEQFFGPGTRLTVL.

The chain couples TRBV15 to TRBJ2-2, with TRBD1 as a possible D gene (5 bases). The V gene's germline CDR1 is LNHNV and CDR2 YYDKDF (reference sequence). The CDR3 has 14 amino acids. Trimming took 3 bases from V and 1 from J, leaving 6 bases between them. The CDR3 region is CATSSTGNTGELFF. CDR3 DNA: TGTGCCACCAGCAGTACAGGGAACACCGGGGAGCTGTTTTTT. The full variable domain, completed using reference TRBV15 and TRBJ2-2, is DAMVIQNPRYQVTQFGKPVTLSCSQTLNHNVMYWYQQKSSQAPKLLFHYYDKDFNNEADTPDNFQSRRPNTSFCFLDIRSPGLGDTAMYLCATSSTGNTGELFFGEGSRLTVL.

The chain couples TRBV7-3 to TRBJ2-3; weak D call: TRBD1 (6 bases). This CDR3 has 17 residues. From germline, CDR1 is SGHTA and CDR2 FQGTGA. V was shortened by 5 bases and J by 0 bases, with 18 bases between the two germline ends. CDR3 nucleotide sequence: TGTGCCAGCAGCCTCCTTCCGGGACACGCTAGCACAGATACGCAGTATTTT. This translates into CASSLLPGHASTDTQYF.

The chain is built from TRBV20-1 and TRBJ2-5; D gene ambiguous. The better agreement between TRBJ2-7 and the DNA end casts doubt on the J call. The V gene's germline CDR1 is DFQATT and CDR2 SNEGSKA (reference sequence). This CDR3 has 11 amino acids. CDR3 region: CSARGDYEQYF. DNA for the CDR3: TGCAGTGCTAGAGGGGACTACGAGCAGTACTTC.

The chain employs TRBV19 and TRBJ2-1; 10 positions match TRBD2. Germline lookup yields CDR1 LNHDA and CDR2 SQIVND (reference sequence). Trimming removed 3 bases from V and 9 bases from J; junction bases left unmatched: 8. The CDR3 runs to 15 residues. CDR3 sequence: CASSIGTSVLGEQFF. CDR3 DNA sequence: TGTGCCAGTAGTATCGGGACTAGCGTTCTGGGTGAGCAGTTCTTC. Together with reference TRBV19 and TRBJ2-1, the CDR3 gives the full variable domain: DGGITQSPKYLFRKEGQNVTLSCEQNLNHDAMYWYRQDPGQGLRLIYYSQIVNDFQKGDIAEGYSVSREKKESFPLTVTSAQKNPTAFYLCASSIGTSVLGEQFFGPGTRLTVL.

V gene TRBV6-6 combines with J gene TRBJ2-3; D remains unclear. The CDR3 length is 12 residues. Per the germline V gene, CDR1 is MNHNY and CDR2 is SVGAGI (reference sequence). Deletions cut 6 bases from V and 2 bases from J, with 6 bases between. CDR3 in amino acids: CASSPYTDTQYF. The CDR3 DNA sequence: TGTGCCAGCAGCCCCTACACAGATACGCAGTATTTT.

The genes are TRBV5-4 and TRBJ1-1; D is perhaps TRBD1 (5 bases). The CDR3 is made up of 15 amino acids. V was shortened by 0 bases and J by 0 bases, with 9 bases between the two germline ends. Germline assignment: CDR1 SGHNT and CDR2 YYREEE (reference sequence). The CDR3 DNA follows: TGTGCCAGCAGCTTGGGACAGATCATGAACACTGAAGCTTTCTTT. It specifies CASSLGQIMNTEAFF.

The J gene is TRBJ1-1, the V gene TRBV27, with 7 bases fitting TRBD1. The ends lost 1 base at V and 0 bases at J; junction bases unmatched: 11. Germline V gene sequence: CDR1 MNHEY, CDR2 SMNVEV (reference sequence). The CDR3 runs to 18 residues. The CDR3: CASSLLGPRGQMNTEAFF. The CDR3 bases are TGTGCCAGCAGTTTATTGGGCCCCCGGGGACAGATGAACACTGAAGCTTTCTTT.